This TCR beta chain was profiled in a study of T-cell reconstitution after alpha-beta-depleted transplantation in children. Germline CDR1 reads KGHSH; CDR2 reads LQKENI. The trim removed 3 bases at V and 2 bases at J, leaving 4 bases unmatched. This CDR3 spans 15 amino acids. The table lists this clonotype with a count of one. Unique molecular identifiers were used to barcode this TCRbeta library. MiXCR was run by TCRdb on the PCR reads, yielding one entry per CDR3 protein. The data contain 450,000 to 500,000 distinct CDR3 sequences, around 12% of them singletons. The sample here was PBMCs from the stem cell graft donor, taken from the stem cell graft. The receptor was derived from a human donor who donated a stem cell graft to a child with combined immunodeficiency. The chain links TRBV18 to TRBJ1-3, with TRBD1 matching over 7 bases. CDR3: CASSPGTAPGNTIYF. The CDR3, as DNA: TGTGCCAGCTCACCGGGGACAGCCCCTGGAAACACCATATATTTT.